This T cell receptor (beta chain) was found in a study of tumor-infiltrating lymphocytes in primary liver carcinoma. Looking at the study overall: Sample yields, roughly 3.5 to 7.5 million productive TCRbeta reads, were similar across the tissue types. General study findings and limits: Whereas tumor region pairs overlapped more, tumor-adjacent and tumor-blood pairs overlapped less. Among top clones, only about 7-24% appeared in all five tumor regions.

About this clonotype itself: Its target is not known. The missing conserved phenylalanine or tryptophan at the end of this CDR3 makes a read error likely.

Scientists recovered RNA and DNA together from about 20-30 mg of unsorted bulk tissue. The patients presented with primary liver carcinoma, which was managed through surgical resection. Starting material of 500 ng total RNA yielded TCR beta cDNA via a constant-region primer. Amplification in three nested multiplex PCR rounds with slightly modified ARM-PCR gave rise to TCR beta libraries. The two initial PCR rounds, about 9 cycles each, used TRBV1-TRBV30 forward and C-beta reverse primers. TCRdb re-called the multiplex PCR reads through MiXCR, storing one row per CDR3 protein. The sample consists of fewer than 250,000 distinct CDR3 sequences, around four fifths of them appearing once. This CDR3 contains 12 residues. Per the germline V gene, CDR1 is SQVTM and CDR2 is ANQGSEA.

The sample consisted of tumor tissue from primary liver carcinoma. The V call is TRBV29-1, the J call TRBJ2-2, with D perhaps TRBD1 (6 bases). The receptor was derived from a man in his forties or fifties with primary liver carcinoma and hepatitis B virus infection. The CDR3 spells CGGTQGSGELFL. CDR3 coding DNA: TGCGGAGGTACCCAGGGGTCCGGGGAGCTGTTTTTA.